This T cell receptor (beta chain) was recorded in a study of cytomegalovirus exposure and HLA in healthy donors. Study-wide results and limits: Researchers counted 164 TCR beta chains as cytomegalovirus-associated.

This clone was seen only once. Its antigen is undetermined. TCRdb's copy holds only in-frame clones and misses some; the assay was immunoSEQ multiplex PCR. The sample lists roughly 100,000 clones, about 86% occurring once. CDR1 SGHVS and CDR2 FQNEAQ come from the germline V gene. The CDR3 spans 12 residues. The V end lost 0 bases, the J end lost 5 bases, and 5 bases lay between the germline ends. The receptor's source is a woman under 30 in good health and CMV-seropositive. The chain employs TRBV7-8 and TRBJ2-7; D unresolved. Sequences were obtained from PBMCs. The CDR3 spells CASSLAQDEQYF. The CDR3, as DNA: TGTGCCAGCAGCTTAGCGCAGGACGAGCAGTACTTC.